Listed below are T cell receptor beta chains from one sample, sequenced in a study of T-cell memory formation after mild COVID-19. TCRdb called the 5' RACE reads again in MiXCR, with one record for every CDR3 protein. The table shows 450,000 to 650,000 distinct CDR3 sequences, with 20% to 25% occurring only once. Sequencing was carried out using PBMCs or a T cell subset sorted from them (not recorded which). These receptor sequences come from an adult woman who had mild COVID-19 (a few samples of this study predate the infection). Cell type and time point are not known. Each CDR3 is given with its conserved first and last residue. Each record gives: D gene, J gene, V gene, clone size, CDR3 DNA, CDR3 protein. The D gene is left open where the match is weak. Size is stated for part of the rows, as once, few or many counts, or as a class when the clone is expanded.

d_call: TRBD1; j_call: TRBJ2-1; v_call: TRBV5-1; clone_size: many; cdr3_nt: TGTGCCAGCAGCCTCGGACAGGGGGCAGGGAATGAGCAGTTCTTC; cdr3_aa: CASSLGQGAGNEQFF
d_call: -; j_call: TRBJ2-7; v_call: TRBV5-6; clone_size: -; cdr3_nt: TGTGCCAGCAGCTTTACCGGGACGGTGGGAAAGGAGCAGTACTTC; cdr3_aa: CASSFTGTVGKEQYF
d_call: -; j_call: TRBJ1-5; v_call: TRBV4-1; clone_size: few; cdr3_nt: TGCGCCAGCAGCCAAGTAGGGTGGCAGCCCCAGCATTTT; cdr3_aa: CASSQVGWQPQHF
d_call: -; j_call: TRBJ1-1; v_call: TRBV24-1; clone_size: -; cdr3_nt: TGTGCCACCAGTGATTCCGGCATGAACACTGAAGCTTTCTTT; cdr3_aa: CATSDSGMNTEAFF
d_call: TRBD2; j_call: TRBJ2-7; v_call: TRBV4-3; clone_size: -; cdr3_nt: TGCGCCAGCAGCCAAGAACATGGACTAGCGGGAGTCTACGAGCAGTACTTC; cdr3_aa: CASSQEHGLAGVYEQYF
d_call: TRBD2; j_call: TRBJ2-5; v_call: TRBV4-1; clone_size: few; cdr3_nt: TGCGCCAGCAGCCAACTCGGACTAGCGGGGGGGCAAGAGACCCAGTACTTC; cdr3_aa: CASSQLGLAGGQETQYF
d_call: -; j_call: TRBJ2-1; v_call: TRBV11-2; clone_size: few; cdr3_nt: TGTGCCAGCAGCTTATTAGGGGTCGCCTACAATGAGCAGTTCTTC; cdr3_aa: CASSLLGVAYNEQFF
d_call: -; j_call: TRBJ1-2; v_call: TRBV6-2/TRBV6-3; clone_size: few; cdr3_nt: TGTGCCAGCAGTTACCAGGCTTCTAACTATGGCTACACCTTC; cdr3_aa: CASSYQASNYGYTF
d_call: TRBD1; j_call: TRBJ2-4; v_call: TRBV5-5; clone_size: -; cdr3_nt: TGTGCCAGCAGCGAAGGGACAGGAACAAACATTCAGTACTTC; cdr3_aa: CASSEGTGTNIQYF
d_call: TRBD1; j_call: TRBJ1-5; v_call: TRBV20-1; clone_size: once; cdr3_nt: TGCAGTAGCGGGACAGCCTATCAGCCCCAGCATTTT; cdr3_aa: CSSGTAYQPQHF
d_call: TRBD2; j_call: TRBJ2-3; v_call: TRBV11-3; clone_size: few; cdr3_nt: TGTGCCAGCAGTTGGAGCGGGGCCTTCACAGATACGCAGTATTTT; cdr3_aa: CASSWSGAFTDTQYF
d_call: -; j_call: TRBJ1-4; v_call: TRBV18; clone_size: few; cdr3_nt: TGTGCCAGCTCACCAATGCAGGAGACCATTAATGAAAAACTGTTTTTT; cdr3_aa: CASSPMQETINEKLFF
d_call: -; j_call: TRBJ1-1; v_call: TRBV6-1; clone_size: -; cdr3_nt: TGTGCATCTATGGGGGAGGTGGTGACTGAAGCTTTCTTT; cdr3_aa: CASMGEVVTEAFF
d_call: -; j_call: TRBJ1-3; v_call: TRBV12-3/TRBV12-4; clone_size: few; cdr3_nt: TGTGCCAGCACCAACTCTCCAGCCTCGGGAAACACCATATATTTT; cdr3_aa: CASTNSPASGNTIYF
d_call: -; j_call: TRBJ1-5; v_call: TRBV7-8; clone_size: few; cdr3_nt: TGTGCCAGCAGCCCTCAGGCAGGGAGTACTCAGCCCCAGCATTTT; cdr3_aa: CASSPQAGSTQPQHF
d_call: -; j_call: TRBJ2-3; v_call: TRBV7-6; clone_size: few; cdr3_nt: TGTGCCAGCAGCCACCCGTTAGGTACGAGCACAGATACGCAGTATTTT; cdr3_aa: CASSHPLGTSTDTQYF
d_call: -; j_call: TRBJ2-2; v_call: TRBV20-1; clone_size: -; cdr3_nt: TGCAGTGCTAGAGATATCAGAAACACCGGGGAGCTGTTTTTT; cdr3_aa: CSARDIRNTGELFF
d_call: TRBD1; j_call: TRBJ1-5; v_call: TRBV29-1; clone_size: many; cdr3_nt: TGCAGCGTTGGACAGGGGGACCAGCCCCAGCATTTT; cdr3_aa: CSVGQGDQPQHF
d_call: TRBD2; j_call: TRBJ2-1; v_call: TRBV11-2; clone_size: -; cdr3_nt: TGTGCCAGCAGCCCATACGCGGGGGGATACAATGAGCAGTTCTTC; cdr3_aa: CASSPYAGGYNEQFF
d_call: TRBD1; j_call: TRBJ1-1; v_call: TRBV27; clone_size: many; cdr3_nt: TGTGCCAGCAGTCCCCGACAGGGGGCGAGTACTGAAGCTTTCTTT; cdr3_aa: CASSPRQGASTEAFF
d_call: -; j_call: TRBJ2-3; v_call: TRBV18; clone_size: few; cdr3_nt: TGTGCCAGCTCACCGCAGAGACAGAGCACAGATACGCAGTATTTT; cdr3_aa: CASSPQRQSTDTQYF
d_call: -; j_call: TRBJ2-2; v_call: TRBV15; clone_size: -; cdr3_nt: TGTGCCACCAGCAGAGACGCCTGGCCCGGGGGGAACACCGGGGAGCTGTTTTTT; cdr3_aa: CATSRDAWPGGNTGELFF
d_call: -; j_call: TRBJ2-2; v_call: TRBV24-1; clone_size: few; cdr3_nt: TGTGCCACAAGAGGCGATGGGGACACCGGGGAGCTGTTTTTT; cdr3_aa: CATRGDGDTGELFF
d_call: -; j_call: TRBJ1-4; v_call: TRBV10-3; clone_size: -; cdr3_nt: TGTGCCATCAGTGCGGGGCGTAGACTGTTTTTT; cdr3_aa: CAISAGRRLFF
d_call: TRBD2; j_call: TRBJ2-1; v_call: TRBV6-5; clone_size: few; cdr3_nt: TGTGCCAGCAGGAAGCTAGCGGGGGGGCTGAGCTCCTACAATGAGCAGTTCTTC; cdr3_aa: CASRKLAGGLSSYNEQFF
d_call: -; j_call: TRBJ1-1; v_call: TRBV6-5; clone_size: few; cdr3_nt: TGTGCCAGCAGACTGACTCTCGCGAACCCTGAAGCTTTCTTT; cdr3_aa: CASRLTLANPEAFF
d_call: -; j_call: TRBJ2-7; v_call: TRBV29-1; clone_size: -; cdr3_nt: TGCAGCGTTGGTCTGGGAGGGGGAATCTACGAGCAGTACTTC; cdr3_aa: CSVGLGGGIYEQYF
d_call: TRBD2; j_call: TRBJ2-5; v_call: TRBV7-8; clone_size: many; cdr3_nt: TGTGCCAGCAGCTTAGGCGCGGGGGGTGGAGAGACCCAGTACTTC; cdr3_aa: CASSLGAGGGETQYF
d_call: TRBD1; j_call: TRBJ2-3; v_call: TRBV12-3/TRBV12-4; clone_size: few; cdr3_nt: TGTGCCAGCAGTTTCCCGACAGGGGGTAGCACAGATACGCAGTATTTT; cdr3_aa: CASSFPTGGSTDTQYF
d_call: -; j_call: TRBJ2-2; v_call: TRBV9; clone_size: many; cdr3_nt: TGCGCCAGCAGCGTAGGAGACACCGGGGAGCTGTTTTTT; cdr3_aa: CASSVGDTGELFF
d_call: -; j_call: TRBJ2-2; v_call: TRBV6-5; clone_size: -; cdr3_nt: TGTGCCAGCAGTTCGGGATTAAGCGGGGAGCTGTTTTTT; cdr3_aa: CASSSGLSGELFF
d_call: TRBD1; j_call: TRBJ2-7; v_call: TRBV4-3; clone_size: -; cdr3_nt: TGCGCCAGCAGCCAAGAGGCTACAGGGGCGCGGGAGCAGTACTTC; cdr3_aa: CASSQEATGAREQYF
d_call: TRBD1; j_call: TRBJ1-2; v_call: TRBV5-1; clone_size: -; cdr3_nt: TGCGCCAGCAGCTCTGGAGCTTCCGGGACAGGGGGCTTTGGTGGTGGCTACACCTTC; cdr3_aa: CASSSGASGTGGFGGGYTF
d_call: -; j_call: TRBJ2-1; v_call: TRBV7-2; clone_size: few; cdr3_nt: TGTGCCAGCGTAAAAGACGGTTTTATCGATGAGCAGTTCTTC; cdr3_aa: CASVKDGFIDEQFF
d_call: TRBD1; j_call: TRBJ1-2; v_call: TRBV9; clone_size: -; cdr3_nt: TGTGCCAGCAGCGTAGTAGGGACAGTACTTAACTATGGCTACACCTTC; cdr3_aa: CASSVVGTVLNYGYTF